This is a list of T cell receptor beta chains from one sample in a study of blood T cell repertoires in COVID-19. Using immunoSEQ multiplex PCR, the repertoire was profiled, and TCRdb retains in-frame clones only, with some absent. The sample lists about 320,000 clones, around 88% occurring once. The sample consisted of peripheral blood. These receptors came from a woman aged 30 to 39 with COVID-19, enrolled during active disease. The CDR3 runs from the conserved cysteine through the conserved F or W. Fields, in order: clone size, CDR3 length, V gene, D gene, J gene, CDR3 DNA, CDR3 protein. A D gene is named only where the DNA matches it firmly. Clone size is not always given. Where it is, it says once, few, many or a class for expanded clones.

clone_size: .
cdr3_length: 17
v_call: TRBV3-1/TRBV3-2
d_call: .
j_call: TRBJ1-6
cdr3_nt: TGTGCCAGCAGCCAAGGAACTTCGAGCTCCTATAATTCACCCCTCCACTTT
cdr3_aa: CASSQGTSSSYNSPLHF

clone_size: .
cdr3_length: 15
v_call: TRBV18
d_call: TRBD2
j_call: TRBJ2-1
cdr3_nt: TGTGCCAGCTCACCCGGGTCGGGGGGATACAATGAGCAGTTCTTC
cdr3_aa: CASSPGSGGYNEQFF

clone_size: .
cdr3_length: 14
v_call: TRBV6-5
d_call: TRBD1
j_call: TRBJ1-4
cdr3_nt: TGTGCCAGCAGACGGACAGGGGTGAATGAAAAACTGTTTTTT
cdr3_aa: CASRRTGVNEKLFF

clone_size: .
cdr3_length: 17
v_call: TRBV5-1
d_call: TRBD1
j_call: TRBJ1-4
cdr3_nt: TGCGCCAGCAGCAGGCGAGGACAGGGGGCAACTAATGAAAAACTGTTTTTT
cdr3_aa: CASSRRGQGATNEKLFF

clone_size: .
cdr3_length: 17
v_call: TRBV4-1
d_call: .
j_call: TRBJ2-7
cdr3_nt: TGCGCCAGCAGCCGTATACTGGGGGACGGGACTTTCTACGAGCAGTACTTC
cdr3_aa: CASSRILGDGTFYEQYF

clone_size: .
cdr3_length: 14
v_call: TRBV5-1
d_call: .
j_call: TRBJ2-3
cdr3_nt: TGCGCCAGCAGCTTGGACATTAACACAGATACGCAGTATTTT
cdr3_aa: CASSLDINTDTQYF

clone_size: .
cdr3_length: 14
v_call: TRBV9
d_call: .
j_call: TRBJ1-5
cdr3_nt: TGTGCCAGCAGCGTAGGAAGGGGAGGGCAGCCCCAGCATTTT
cdr3_aa: CASSVGRGGQPQHF

clone_size: .
cdr3_length: 14
v_call: TRBV11-3
d_call: TRBD2
j_call: TRBJ2-1
cdr3_nt: TGTGCCAGCAGCCCCGGGACTAACTACAATGAGCAGTTCTTC
cdr3_aa: CASSPGTNYNEQFF

clone_size: .
cdr3_length: 14
v_call: TRBV3-1/TRBV3-2
d_call: .
j_call: TRBJ1-3
cdr3_nt: TGTGCCAGCAGCCAAGCGGGGACTGGAAACACCATATATTTT
cdr3_aa: CASSQAGTGNTIYF

clone_size: few
cdr3_length: 18
v_call: TRBV4-3
d_call: .
j_call: TRBJ1-2
cdr3_nt: TGCGCCAGCAGCCCCACTCATCCCTCGCAGACTCTTTACTATGGCTACACCTTC
cdr3_aa: CASSPTHPSQTLYYGYTF

clone_size: .
cdr3_length: 14
v_call: TRBV27
d_call: .
j_call: TRBJ1-5
cdr3_nt: TGTGCCAGCAGTTTTGGGGCAGCTAATCAGCCCCAGCATTTT
cdr3_aa: CASSFGAANQPQHF

clone_size: .
cdr3_length: 14
v_call: TRBV29-1
d_call: .
j_call: TRBJ2-6
cdr3_nt: TGCAGCGTTGGAGGGATCTCTGGGGCCAACGTCCTGACTTTC
cdr3_aa: CSVGGISGANVLTF

clone_size: .
cdr3_length: 14
v_call: TRBV6-5
d_call: .
j_call: TRBJ1-6
cdr3_nt: TGTGCCAGCAGCAAGGGACACCCGAATTCACCCCTCCACTTT
cdr3_aa: CASSKGHPNSPLHF

clone_size: .
cdr3_length: 13
v_call: TRBV2
d_call: .
j_call: TRBJ2-3
cdr3_nt: TGTGCCAGCAGCAGGGCCCGAATAGATACGCAGTATTTT
cdr3_aa: CASSRARIDTQYF

clone_size: .
cdr3_length: 16
v_call: TRBV18
d_call: .
j_call: TRBJ2-3
cdr3_nt: TGTGCCAGCTCACCGCGGAGGACGGCTAGCACAGATACGCAGTATTTT
cdr3_aa: CASSPRRTASTDTQYF

clone_size: .
cdr3_length: 13
v_call: TRBV6-2/TRBV6-3
d_call: .
j_call: TRBJ2-5
cdr3_nt: TGTGCCAGCAGTTACTCGGGAGTAGAGACCCAGTACTTC
cdr3_aa: CASSYSGVETQYF

clone_size: .
cdr3_length: 12
v_call: TRBV29-1
d_call: .
j_call: TRBJ2-7
cdr3_nt: TGCAGCGTCCAGACGGGTACCTACGAGCAGTACTTC
cdr3_aa: CSVQTGTYEQYF

clone_size: once
cdr3_length: 14
v_call: TRBV30
d_call: .
j_call: TRBJ2-7
cdr3_nt: TGTGCCTGGAGGGGGCCCATCTCACGCTACGAGCAGTACTTC
cdr3_aa: CAWRGPISRYEQYF

clone_size: once
cdr3_length: 14
v_call: TRBV2
d_call: .
j_call: TRBJ2-7
cdr3_nt: TGTGCCAGCAGTGACACTGCCCGGGCCTACGAGCAGTACTTC
cdr3_aa: CASSDTARAYEQYF

clone_size: .
cdr3_length: 15
v_call: TRBV14
d_call: .
j_call: TRBJ1-5
cdr3_nt: TGTGCCAGCAGCTTCCGTACACATAGCAATCAGCCCCAGCATTTT
cdr3_aa: CASSFRTHSNQPQHF

clone_size: .
cdr3_length: 14
v_call: TRBV18
d_call: .
j_call: TRBJ1-6
cdr3_nt: TGTGCCAGCTCGCTAGGACAGAATAATTCACCCCTCCACTTT
cdr3_aa: CASSLGQNNSPLHF

clone_size: .
cdr3_length: 15
v_call: TRBV4-1
d_call: .
j_call: TRBJ1-1
cdr3_nt: TGCGCCAGCAGCCAAGTTCCCCGAGGGAACACTGAAGCTTTCTTT
cdr3_aa: CASSQVPRGNTEAFF

clone_size: .
cdr3_length: 13
v_call: TRBV7-9
d_call: TRBD1
j_call: TRBJ2-7
cdr3_nt: TGTGCCAGCAGCTGGCGGACAGGGGACGAGCAGTACTTC
cdr3_aa: CASSWRTGDEQYF

clone_size: .
cdr3_length: 15
v_call: TRBV11-3
d_call: .
j_call: TRBJ2-2
cdr3_nt: TGTGCCAGCACCGTAGGGGGGGCCGGGACCGGGGAGCTGTTTTTT
cdr3_aa: CASTVGGAGTGELFF